This TCR beta chain stems from a study of tumor T cells in aggressive B-cell lymphoma. V was clipped by 4 bases and J by 0 bases; unmatched bases: 8. Germline loops: CDR1 SGHRS, CDR2 YFSETQ. This CDR3 spans 16 amino acids. Profiling relied on immunoSEQ multiplex PCR, and the TCRdb table lists in-frame clones only, not all of them. Among approximately 1,500 clones listed, 75% to 90% were seen once. The sequence was obtained from an adult with diffuse large B cell lymphoma. J is TRBJ2-3 and V is TRBV5-1; TRBD2 matches 7 bases. Source material: tumor tissue. The CDR3 DNA sequence: TGCGCCAGCAGCGCCAGGACTAGGCTTAGCACAGATACGCAGTATTTT. Its protein is CASSARTRLSTDTQYF. The entire variable domain, with the rest obtained from reference TRBV5-1 and TRBJ2-3, is as follows: KAGVTQTPRYLIKTRGQQVTLSCSPISGHRSVSWYQQTPGQGLQFLFEYFSETQRNKGNFPGRFSGRQFSNSRSEMNVSTLELGDSALYLCASSARTRLSTDTQYFGPGTRLTVL.